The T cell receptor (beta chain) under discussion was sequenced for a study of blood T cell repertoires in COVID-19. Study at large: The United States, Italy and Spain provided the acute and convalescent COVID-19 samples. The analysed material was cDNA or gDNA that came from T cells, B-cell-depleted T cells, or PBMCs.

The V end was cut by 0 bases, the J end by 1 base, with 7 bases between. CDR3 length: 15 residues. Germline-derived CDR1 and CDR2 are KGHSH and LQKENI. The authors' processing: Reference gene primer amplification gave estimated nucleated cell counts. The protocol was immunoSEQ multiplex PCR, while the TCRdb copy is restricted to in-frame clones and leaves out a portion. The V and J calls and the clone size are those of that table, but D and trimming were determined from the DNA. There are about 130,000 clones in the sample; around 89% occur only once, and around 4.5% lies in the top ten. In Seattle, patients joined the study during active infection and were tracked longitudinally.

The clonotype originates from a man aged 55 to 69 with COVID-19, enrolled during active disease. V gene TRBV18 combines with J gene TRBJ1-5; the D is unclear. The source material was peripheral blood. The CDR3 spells CASSPPGRSNQPQHF. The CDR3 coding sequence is TGTGCCAGCTCACCACCGGGCCGGAGCAATCAGCCCCAGCATTTT.